This T cell receptor (beta chain) comes out of a study of cytomegalovirus exposure and HLA in healthy donors. The overall study: The same platform was used for the 95 to 150 validation repertoires and the 600 to 700 first-cohort repertoires, a later analysis reported. Study-wide findings and caveats: The tendency of first-cohort TCR clusters to co-occur in the 90 to 150 validation repertoires emerged from a later analysis. Most observed TCR sequences were rare, whereas some public TCRs were detected in many donors. Cytomegalovirus-associated TCR beta chains were listed, numbering under 200.

Clones were read by immunoSEQ multiplex PCR, and TCRdb kept only the in-frame ones, dropping some. The data contain about 130,000 clones, approximately 89% of them singletons. Concerning this clone itself: As yet, its antigen is unknown.

The sequenced sample was PBMCs. This TCR was sampled from a man aged 30 to 39 in good health and CMV-seronegative.

This chain's CDR3 is CASSSPGGGTYNEQFF. The CDR3, as DNA: TGTGCCAGCAGCTCCCCAGGCGGGGGGACGTACAATGAGCAGTTCTTC. The chain links TRBV28 to TRBJ2-1; TRBD2 matches at 8 bases. The germline V gene encodes CDR1 MDHEN and CDR2 SYDVKM. V shed 6 bases and J 4 bases; nucleotides not matched to a gene: 11. The length of the CDR3 is 16 residues. The complete variable domain, with remaining parts taken from reference TRBV28 and TRBJ2-1, reads DVKVTQSSRYLVKRTGEKVFLECVQDMDHENMFWYRQDPGLGLRLIYFSYDVKMKEKGDIPEGYSVSREKKERFSLILESASTNQTSMYLCASSSPGGGTYNEQFFGPGTRLTVL.